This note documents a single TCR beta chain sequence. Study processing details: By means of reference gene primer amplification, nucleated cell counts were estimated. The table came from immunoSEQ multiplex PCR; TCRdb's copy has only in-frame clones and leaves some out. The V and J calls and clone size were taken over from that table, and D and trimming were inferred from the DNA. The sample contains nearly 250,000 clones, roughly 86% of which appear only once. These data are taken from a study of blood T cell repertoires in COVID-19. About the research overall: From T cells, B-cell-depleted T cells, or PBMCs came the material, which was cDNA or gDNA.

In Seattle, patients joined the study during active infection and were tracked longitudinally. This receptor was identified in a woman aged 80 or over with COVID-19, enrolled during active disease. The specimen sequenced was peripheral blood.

The CDR3 here is CASRDREKTEAFF. In DNA form, the CDR3 reads TGTGCCAGTAGGGACAGGGAAAAAACTGAAGCTTTCTTT. This chain links TRBV19 with TRBJ1-1; 8 bases line up with TRBD1. The CDR3 is 13 amino acids. The germline V gene has CDR1 LNHDA and CDR2 SQIVND (reference sequence). Trimming at V came to 6 bases and at J to 5 bases, leaving 5 bases not matched to a gene. Supplemented by reference TRBV19 and TRBJ1-1, the full variable domain reads DGGITQSPKYLFRKEGQNVTLSCEQNLNHDAMYWYRQDPGQGLRLIYYSQIVNDFQKGDIAEGYSVSREKKESFPLTVTSAQKNPTAFYLCASRDREKTEAFFGQGTRLTVV.